The clone carrying this T cell receptor beta chain has just a few counts. It was the library that attached unique molecular identifiers to individual cDNA molecules. TCRdb recomputed calls from the RACE reads with MiXCR, one row per CDR3 protein. The data hold tens of thousands of distinct CDR3 sequences, with 9.5% to 12% observed a single time. This entry comes from a study of human T cells and chemical hapten exposure. As to time point: patch test 1, 2 weeks after DPC sensitization. The treatment is: therapeutic diphenylcyclopropenone sensitization with weekly scalp DPC. CDR1 and CDR2 from the germline V gene are KGHDR and SFDVKD. V was shortened by 7 bases and J by 0 bases, with 9 bases between the two germline ends. The CDR3 contains 14 residues.

The receptor comes from a woman aged 50 to 60 with alopecia areata. Some clones in this sample may be carry-over from other donors' samples. This specimen was whole blood, taken in connection with sensitization to the hapten diphenylcyclopropenone (DPC). This rearrangement joins TRBV24-1 to TRBJ1-5; D is perhaps TRBD1 (6 bases). The CDR3 region is CATSGQNSNQPQHF. CDR3 nucleotide sequence: TGTGCCACCAGCGGACAGAATAGCAATCAGCCCCAGCATTTT.